These 9 T cell receptor beta chains were all obtained from the same sample, sequenced in a study of blood T cell repertoires in COVID-19. Generated by immunoSEQ multiplex PCR, the TCRdb table keeps only in-frame clones and is missing some. The sample carries around 190,000 clones, about 79% recorded once. The sample comprised peripheral blood. The receptor set was obtained from a human donor in a cohort sampled during active COVID-19.

CDR3 nucleotide sequence: TGTGCCAGCAGCGTTTCGGGGACAGCCTACAATGAGCAGTTCTTC. As protein: CASSVSGTAYNEQFF. The chain carries TRBV9 and TRBJ2-1; 7 bases are a match to TRBD1. V dropped 2 bases and J dropped 2; count of bases not matched to a gene: 4. The germline gives CDR1 SGDLS, CDR2 YYNGEE. This CDR3 region has 15 residues.

The chain uses TRBV11-2 and TRBJ2-2, with a weak D call TRBD2 (6 bases). The CDR3 extends over 17 amino acids. V shed 3 bases and J shed 7 bases, with 21 bases lying between them. Germline CDR1 and CDR2: SGHAT and FQNNGV. CDR3 DNA: TGTGCCAGCAGCTTCCAACTAGCTCCCTTGATAGTCGGGGAGCTGTTTTTT. Encoded protein: CASSFQLAPLIVGELFF.

This chain connects TRBV11-2 to TRBJ1-2; TRBD1 matches 7 bases. The germline V gene has CDR1 SGHAT and CDR2 FQNNGV. V lost 5 bases to trimming and J lost 2 bases; unmatched junction nucleotides: 5. The CDR3 sequence is 14 residues long. The CDR3 is CASSPTGTNYGYTF. The CDR3 DNA is TGTGCCAGCAGCCCGACAGGGACGAACTATGGCTACACCTTC.

This chain joins TRBV2 and TRBJ1-1; 10 bases align to TRBD1. The length of the CDR3 is 15 residues. The germline CDR1 and CDR2 sequences are SNHLY and FYNNEI. The trim removed 4 bases at V and 10 bases at J, leaving 12 bases unmatched. The CDR3 DNA reads TGTGCCAGCAGTGCGTCGACAGGGGGCGCCGGCGGAGCTTTCTTT. Amino acid sequence: CASSASTGGAGGAFF.

The CDR3: CASSLAGEGETQYF. For the CDR3, the DNA is TGTGCCAGCAGCCTCGCGGGAGAGGGAGAGACCCAGTACTTC. The chain couples TRBV11-2 to TRBJ2-5; 7 positions agree with TRBD2. The V and J ends lost 5 bases and 4 bases, in that order; junction bases with no gene match: 7. The germline CDR1 and CDR2 sequences are SGHAT and FQNNGV. The CDR3 runs 14 residues. Full variable domain (rest looked up from reference TRBV11-2 and TRBJ2-5): EAGVAQSPRYKIIEKRQSVAFWCNPISGHATLYWYQQILGQGPKLLIQFQNNGVVDDSQLPKDRFSAERLKGVDSTLKIQPAKLEDSAVYLCASSLAGEGETQYFGPGTRLLVL.

The chain recombines TRBV18 with TRBJ2-3, with D possibly TRBD1 on 5 matching bases. The V gene's germline CDR1 is KGHSH and CDR2 LQKENI. The CDR3 is 14 amino acids. The ends were cut back, 3 bases at V and 2 bases at J, with 9 bases in the middle. The CDR3, as DNA: TGTGCCAGCTCACCCGCGACAGCCACAGATACGCAGTATTTT. It specifies CASSPATATDTQYF.

CDR3 DNA: TGTGCCAGCAGCCGATCCCGGGTCTTCCGGGCGGGAGCCAAAAACATTCAGTACTTC. Its translation is CASSRSRVFRAGAKNIQYF. V usage is TRBV3-1 (or the pseudogene TRBV3-2) and J usage is TRBJ2-4; D is perhaps TRBD2 (5 bases). V shed 4 bases and J shed 0 bases, with 22 bases lying between them. CDR1 is LGHDT, CDR2 YNNKEL, per germline (reference sequence). This CDR3 comprises 19 residues.

V usage is TRBV18 and J usage is TRBJ2-3, with 8 bases identical to TRBD1. Germline CDR1 and CDR2: KGHSH and LQKENI. V dropped 1 base and J dropped 0; count of bases not matched to a gene: 6. The CDR3 is 17 amino acids. The CDR3 coding sequence is TGTGCCAGCTCACCACTCCAGGGGGCCGGGAGCACAGATACGCAGTATTTT. This gives the protein CASSPLQGAGSTDTQYF.

This clone showed up just once. The chain couples TRBV27 to TRBJ2-1; 10 bases are shared with TRBD2. Trimming took 3 bases from V and 14 from J; bases not matched to a gene: 7. CDR1 and CDR2 from the germline V gene are MNHEY and SMNVEV (reference sequence). The CDR3 is 13 amino acids. CDR3 in amino acids: CASSFPLAGEEFF. The CDR3 DNA follows: TGTGCCAGCAGTTTCCCGCTAGCGGGAGAGGAGTTCTTC.